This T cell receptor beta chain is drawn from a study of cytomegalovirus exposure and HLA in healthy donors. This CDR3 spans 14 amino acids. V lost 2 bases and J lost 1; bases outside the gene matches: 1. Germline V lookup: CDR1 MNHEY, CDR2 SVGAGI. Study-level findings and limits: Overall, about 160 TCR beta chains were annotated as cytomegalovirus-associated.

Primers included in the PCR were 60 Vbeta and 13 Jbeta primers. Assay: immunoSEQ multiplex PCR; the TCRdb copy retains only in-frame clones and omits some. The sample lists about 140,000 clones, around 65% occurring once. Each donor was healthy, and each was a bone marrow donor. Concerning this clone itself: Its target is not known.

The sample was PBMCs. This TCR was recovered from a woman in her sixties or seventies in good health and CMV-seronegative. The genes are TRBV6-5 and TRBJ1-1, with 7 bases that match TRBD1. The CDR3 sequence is CASSYGTANTEAFF. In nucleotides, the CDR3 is TGTGCCAGCAGTTACGGGACAGCGAACACTGAAGCTTTCTTT.